This T cell receptor beta chain is from a study of metastatic and nonmetastatic thyroid tumors. All patients reached thyroid surgery having received no treatment beforehand. This CDR3 region has 15 residues. Germline CDR1 and CDR2: MNHNY and SVGAGI (reference sequence). After removal of 2 bases from V and 6 bases from J, the junction contained 4 bases not matched to a gene. TCRdb redid the clone calls on the PCR reads using MiXCR. The sample carries 34,000 or so clones, 20% recorded once. The sequenced sample was blood. The TCR was taken from a female donor with papillary thyroid cancer or a benign thyroid nodule (not recorded which). Some clones in this sample may be carry-over from other donors' samples. This chain links TRBV6-6 with TRBJ1-1; 12 nucleotides line up with TRBD1. CDR3 in amino acids: CASSYGGQGAAEAFF. The CDR3 bases are TGTGCCAGCAGTTACGGGGGACAGGGGGCCGCTGAAGCTTTCTTT.